This entry lists 26 T cell receptor beta chains sequenced from one sample in a study of cytotoxic CD8 clonotypes in ibrutinib-treated CLL. The repertoire was sequenced with immunoSEQ multiplex PCR; TCRdb's copy has only in-frame clones and lacks some. In the table there are about 300,000 clones, roughly 71% of which are singletons. The sequencing here drew on PBMCs, taken after 36 months of ibrutinib treatment. These receptors were obtained from a human donor with chronic lymphocytic leukemia.

V and J are TRBV5-6 and TRBJ2-7, with D possibly being TRBD1 (6 bases). CDR1 and CDR2 (germline): SGHDT, YYEEEE. V shed 4 bases and J shed 2 bases, with 10 bases lying between them. The CDR3 runs 13 residues. The CDR3 sequence: CASSPGTTYEQYF. CDR3 coding DNA: TGTGCCAGCAGCCCCGGGACAACCTACGAGCAGTACTTC. Complete variable domain (other parts from reference TRBV5-6 and TRBJ2-7): DAGVTQSPTHLIKTRGQQVTLRCSPKSGHDTVSWYQQALGQGPQFIFQYYEEEERQRGNFPDRFSGHQFPNYSSELNVNALLLGDSALYLCASSPGTTYEQYFGPGTRLTVT.

The V gene is TRBV20-1, the J gene TRBJ1-1, with TRBD1 as a possible D gene (5 bases). This CDR3 is built from 10 residues. Trimming took 4 bases from V and 14 from J, leaving 14 bases between them. Germline V CDR1 and CDR2: DFQATT, SNEGSKA (reference sequence). The CDR3 loop reads CSAKSAWGFF. The CDR3 nucleotides read TGCAGTGCTAAGTCCGCATGGGGCTTCTTT.

This chain joins TRBV19 and TRBJ2-1, with D perhaps assigned TRBD1 or TRBD2 (5 bases each). The CDR3 sequence is 15 residues long. Germline V lookup: CDR1 LNHDA, CDR2 SQIVND (reference sequence). V lost 3 bases and J lost 4, with 13 bases in between. The CDR3 region has the DNA TGTGCCAGTAGTATCCAGGGAGATCTATACAATGAGCAGTTCTTC. As protein: CASSIQGDLYNEQFF.

The V and J genes are TRBV9 and TRBJ2-1; no reliable D call. The CDR3 sequence is 14 residues long. Looked up from germline, CDR1 is SGDLS and CDR2 is YYNGEE. V lost 4 bases and J lost 5, with 13 bases in between. CDR3 sequence reads: CASSPTLRHNEQFF. CDR3 nucleotides: TGTGCCAGCAGCCCTACCTTGAGGCACAATGAGCAGTTCTTC.

This chain links TRBV10-3 with TRBJ2-7; 7 bases line up with TRBD2. There are 14 residues in the CDR3. The V gene's germline CDR1 is ENHRY and CDR2 SYGVKD. J lost 3 bases, V lost 4 bases, and 6 bases had no gene match. The CDR3 nucleotides read TGTGCCATCAGTGGGTTAGCGGGCGGCTACGAGCAGTACTTC. Translation gives CAISGLAGGYEQYF.

This clone was counted between two and nine times. The chain recombines TRBV13 with TRBJ2-2; possible D gene TRBD2, 6 bases. Trimming stripped 6 bases from V and 6 bases from J, with 17 bases between. Germline V CDR1 and CDR2: PRHDT, FYEKMQ (reference sequence). The CDR3 loop spans 15 amino acids. This CDR3 reads CASSPKRAGAGELFF. The CDR3, as DNA: TGTGCCAGCAGTCCGAAGCGGGCCGGGGCCGGGGAGCTGTTTTTT.

V gene TRBV7-3 combines with J gene TRBJ2-7; D call uncertain. Between the trimmed V and J ends, which lost 2 bases and 2 bases, there was a span of 10 bases. Germline values: CDR1 SGHTA, CDR2 FQGTGA. CDR3 length: 14 residues. The CDR3 here is CASSLAATAYEQYF. CDR3 bases: TGTGCCAGCAGCTTAGCGGCTACTGCCTACGAGCAGTACTTC.

The chain carries TRBV6-6 and TRBJ1-4, with D perhaps matching TRBD1 (6 bases). The CDR3 is made up of 15 amino acids. Germline CDR1 reads MNHNY; CDR2 reads SVGAGI (reference sequence). The V end lost 2 bases, the J end lost 6 bases, and 13 bases lay between the germline ends. CDR3 sequence reads: CASSYVWGADEKLFF. CDR3 bases: TGTGCCAGCAGTTACGTTTGGGGGGCGGATGAAAAACTGTTTTTT.

CDR3 sequence: CASSLTLAGSTDTQYF. DNA for the CDR3: TGTGCCAGCAGCCTCACGCTAGCGGGAAGCACAGATACGCAGTATTTT. The chain links TRBV11-3 to TRBJ2-3; the match to TRBD2 covers 9 bases. CDR3 size: 16 residues. V lost 5 bases to trimming and J lost 0 bases; unmatched junction nucleotides: 6. The germline gives CDR1 SGHNT, CDR2 YENEEA. The full variable domain, with the rest looked up from reference TRBV11-3 and TRBJ2-3, is EAGVVQSPRYKIIEKKQPVAFWCNPISGHNTLYWYLQNLGQGPELLIRYENEEAVDDSQLPKDRFSAERLKGVDSTLKIQPAELGDSAVYLCASSLTLAGSTDTQYFGPGTRLTVL.

The chain joins TRBV18 to TRBJ1-3; no clear D gene. Germline CDR1 and CDR2: KGHSH and LQKENI. The CDR3 runs 15 residues. V was cut by 2 bases and J by 0 bases, with 8 bases left in between. The CDR3 region is CASSPDGNSGNTIYF. In DNA form, the CDR3 reads TGTGCCAGCTCACCAGACGGGAACTCTGGAAACACCATATATTTT.

The genes are TRBV6-1 and TRBJ1-2, with D unclear. V shed 2 bases and J shed 2 bases, with 6 bases lying between them. Looked up from germline, CDR1 is MNHNS and CDR2 is SASEGT. The CDR3 runs 13 residues. The CDR3 DNA sequence: TGTGCCAGCAGTGAAAGCAAAAACTATGGCTACACCTTC. It specifies CASSESKNYGYTF.

This chain joins TRBV25-1 and TRBJ1-2; D not resolved. CDR1 is MGHDK and CDR2 is SYGVNS in the germline V gene. The CDR3 covers 14 residues. V lost 3 bases and J 4 bases, leaving 12 bases between the germline ends. CDR3 nucleotides: TGTGCCAGCAGTGACCCGACGGACCTCTATGGCTACACCTTC. Encoded protein: CASSDPTDLYGYTF.

This clone came up a few times. This chain uses TRBV9 with TRBJ2-2; 9 bases fit TRBD2. The V gene's germline CDR1 is SGDLS and CDR2 YYNGEE. V lost 0 bases and J lost 8; bases outside the gene matches: 8. There are 16 residues in the CDR3. The CDR3: CASSVVSGSGRGELFF. The CDR3 DNA reads TGTGCCAGCAGCGTAGTTTCTGGTAGCGGGAGAGGGGAGCTGTTTTTT.

This clone has a handful of counts. This chain links TRBV7-2 with TRBJ2-3; TRBD2 matches 8 bases. There are 16 residues in the CDR3. Losses at the gene ends were 1 base for V and 3 bases for J; bases not matched to a gene: 6. Germline-derived CDR1 and CDR2 are SGHTA and FQGNSA. The CDR3 sequence is CASSLEGGRRTDTQYF. The DNA for the CDR3 is TGTGCCAGCAGCTTAGAGGGCGGGAGGCGGACAGATACGCAGTATTTT. The full variable domain, in which reference TRBV7-2 and TRBJ2-3 provide the parts outside the CDR3, is GAGVSQSPSNKVTEKGKDVELRCDPISGHTALYWYRQSLGQGLEFLIYFQGNSAPDKSGLPSDRFSAERTGGSVSTLTIQRTQQEDSAVYLCASSLEGGRRTDTQYFGPGTRLTVL.

The V call is TRBV2, the J call TRBJ2-1; TRBD1 matches at 8 bases. The CDR3 spans 15 residues. CDR1 is SNHLY, CDR2 FYNNEI, per germline. V shed 3 bases, J shed 10 bases, and the junction held 11 bases outside the gene matches. CDR3 sequence reads: CASSDRGPQGEEQFF. CDR3 nucleotides: TGTGCCAGCAGTGATCGAGGGCCACAGGGGGAGGAGCAGTTCTTC.

The gene calls are TRBV6-5 and TRBJ1-2; no firm D call. Deletions cut 5 bases from V and 6 bases from J, with 10 bases between. The CDR3 length is 12 residues. CDR1 and CDR2 (germline): MNHEY, SVGAGI. The CDR3, as DNA: TGTGCCAGCAGTCGTGCGGGGAATGGCTACACCTTC. Translation: CASSRAGNGYTF.

The V and J genes are TRBV9 and TRBJ2-7; D may correspond to TRBD1 or TRBD2 (5 bases each). This CDR3 has 14 residues. Trimming pared 3 bases from V and 1 base from J, leaving 11 bases between. In germline, CDR1 is SGDLS, CDR2 YYNGEE. CDR3 nucleotide sequence: TGTGCCAGCAGCGCGTCGGGGCGTTCCTACGAGCAGTACTTC. It yields the protein CASSASGRSYEQYF.

The chain combines TRBV11-2 with TRBJ2-6, with TRBD2 identical over 8 bases. V was clipped by 3 bases and J by 6 bases; unmatched bases: 7. CDR1 is SGHAT and CDR2 is FQNNGV in the germline V gene. There are 16 residues in the CDR3. The CDR3 sequence: CASSFPRGGLANVLTF. DNA for the CDR3: TGTGCCAGCAGCTTCCCCCGGGGGGGCTTGGCCAACGTCCTGACTTTC.

This clone has just a few counts. This chain joins TRBV6-5 and TRBJ2-5; D may be TRBD2 (6 bases). The CDR3 is 15 residues long. V was pared by 1 base and J by 5 bases, with 14 bases between. From germline, CDR1 is MNHEY and CDR2 SVGAGI. The chain's CDR3 is CASSYFGGPTETQYF. The DNA for the CDR3 is TGTGCCAGCAGTTACTTCGGGGGACCTACGGAGACCCAGTACTTC.

The chain links TRBV5-6 to TRBJ2-4, with D hard to call. The germline gives CDR1 SGHDT, CDR2 YYEEEE. V was trimmed by 4 bases and J by 0 bases, leaving 11 bases between them. This CDR3 comprises 15 residues. The CDR3 DNA reads TGTGCCAGCAGCCCCCGACTTTTAGCCAAAAACATTCAGTACTTC. Its protein is CASSPRLLAKNIQYF.

This chain connects TRBV2 to TRBJ2-7; perhaps TRBD2 as D (5 bases). Germline V gene data show CDR1 as SNHLY and CDR2 as FYNNEI. CDR3 size: 11 residues. With 8 bases removed from V and 4 bases from J, the gap between germline ends came to 9 bases. The chain's CDR3 is CASLDWYEQYF. CDR3 bases: TGTGCCAGCTTGGACTGGTACGAGCAGTACTTC.

V and J are TRBV6-5 and TRBJ2-6; D unclear. CDR1 is MNHEY, CDR2 SVGAGI, per germline. V lost 6 bases to trimming and J lost 4 bases, with 7 bases between them. The CDR3 contains 13 residues. CDR3 amino acids: CASRSSGANVLTF. The CDR3 region has the DNA TGTGCCAGCAGATCCTCCGGGGCCAACGTCCTGACTTTC.

The gene calls are TRBV7-9 and TRBJ2-1; TRBD1 matches at 10 bases. J was trimmed by 8 bases and V by 3 bases; bases with no gene match: 10. The CDR3 loop spans 16 amino acids. Germline V gives CDR1 SEHNR, CDR2 FQNEAQ (reference sequence). The CDR3 coding sequence is TGTGCCAGCAGCTTCCGGGACAGGGGCTCTTACGATGAGCAGTTCTTC. Its translation: CASSFRDRGSYDEQFF.

This chain joins TRBV4-1 and TRBJ2-7; D is ambiguous. Trimming removed 0 bases from V and 5 bases from J, with 11 bases in between. CDR1 is MGHRA, CDR2 YSYEKL, per germline. The length of the CDR3 is 14 residues. This chain's CDR3 is CASSQDRVLHEQYF. The CDR3 nucleotides are TGCGCCAGCAGCCAAGATAGGGTCCTGCACGAGCAGTACTTC.

V is TRBV2 and J is TRBJ2-2; tentatively, D is TRBD2 (5 bases). This CDR3 is 13 amino acids long. Germline V lookup: CDR1 SNHLY, CDR2 FYNNEI. Trimming took off 7 bases at V and 4 bases at J, with 10 bases between the two ends. The CDR3 nucleotides are TGTGCCAGCACCGACCGGGGCACCGGGGAGCTGTTTTTT. This codes for CASTDRGTGELFF.

This chain uses TRBV5-1 with TRBJ2-7; a possible D gene is TRBD1 (6 bases). Germline V gene lookup returns CDR1 SGHRS and CDR2 YFSETQ. Trimming pared 2 bases from V and 2 bases from J, leaving 8 bases between. The CDR3 has 13 amino acids. The CDR3 nucleotides are TGCGCCAGCAGCTTCGGACAGCCCTACGAGCAGTACTTC. This encodes CASSFGQPYEQYF. The full variable domain, completed using reference TRBV5-1 and TRBJ2-7, is KAGVTQTPRYLIKTRGQQVTLSCSPISGHRSVSWYQQTPGQGLQFLFEYFSETQRNKGNFPGRFSGRQFSNSRSEMNVSTLELGDSALYLCASSFGQPYEQYFGPGTRLTVT.